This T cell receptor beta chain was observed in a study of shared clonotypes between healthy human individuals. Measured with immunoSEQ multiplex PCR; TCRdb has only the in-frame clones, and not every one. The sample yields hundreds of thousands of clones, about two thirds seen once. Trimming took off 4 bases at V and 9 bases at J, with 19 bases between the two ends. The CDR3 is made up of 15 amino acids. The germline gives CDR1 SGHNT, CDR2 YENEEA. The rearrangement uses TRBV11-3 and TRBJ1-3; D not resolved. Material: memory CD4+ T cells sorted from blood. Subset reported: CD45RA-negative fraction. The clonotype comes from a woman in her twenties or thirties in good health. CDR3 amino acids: CASSSLDAGRGTIYF. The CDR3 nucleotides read TGTGCCAGCAGCTCGCTTGACGCTGGCAGAGGCACCATATATTTT.